Sequencing of this T cell receptor (beta chain) was carried out in a study of beta chain features in type 1 diabetes. In the study overall: Examination of sorted cells across all samples involved about 99 million cells.

The whole isolated RNA underwent reverse transcription, so sequencing captured expressed TCRB transcripts. Here immunoSEQ multiplex PCR was the method, and the copy in TCRdb shows in-frame clones only, minus some. The sample lists roughly 41,000 clones, about half occurring once. This clone was recorded once. One end of the junction is discordant with germline, which a read error may explain. The germline V gene encodes CDR1 SGHTA and CDR2 FQGNSA. The CDR3 spans 15 residues. The sample was central memory CD4+ T cells from blood. The TCR originated in a woman under 30 in good health. J is TRBJ1-2 and V is TRBV7-2; 7 nucleotides match TRBD1. This chain's CDR3 is CASSNRGGREDKFAF. CDR3 nucleotides: TGTGCCAGCAGTAACAGAGGGGGCAGGGAAGATAAGTTCGCCTTC.